The clone carrying this T cell receptor (beta chain) was recorded many times. The antigen remains undetermined. The sample originates from a study of identical twins. The germline CDR1 and CDR2 sequences are DFQATT and SNEGSKA (reference sequence). After removal of 2 bases from V and 5 bases from J, the junction contained 6 bases not matched to a gene. The CDR3 is made up of 15 amino acids. Regarding the study as a whole: Recombination models fit unrelated individuals' TCR alpha sharing but underestimated twins'. Out-of-frame beta sequences exhibited a weaker degree of excess twin sharing. Reduced insertions were recorded for abundant cord blood beta clonotypes, with no such pattern in memory repertoires.

A universal primer site was added by template switching, and unique molecular identifiers were carried by the cDNA. TCRdb reanalysed the 5' RACE reads using MiXCR and keeps one entry per CDR3 protein. In the table there are 650,000 to 800,000 distinct CDR3 sequences, over 8.5% of which are singletons. These data were also reused for a study on yellow fever vaccine responses in identical twins.

The sequencing input was PBMCs. This TCR was sampled from a woman between 18 and 30 years old in good health. The chain recombines TRBV20-1 with TRBJ2-1; 10 bases agree with TRBD2. The CDR3 sequence: CSARPLAGVHNEQFF. The CDR3, as DNA: TGCAGTGCTAGACCTCTAGCGGGAGTACACAATGAGCAGTTCTTC.